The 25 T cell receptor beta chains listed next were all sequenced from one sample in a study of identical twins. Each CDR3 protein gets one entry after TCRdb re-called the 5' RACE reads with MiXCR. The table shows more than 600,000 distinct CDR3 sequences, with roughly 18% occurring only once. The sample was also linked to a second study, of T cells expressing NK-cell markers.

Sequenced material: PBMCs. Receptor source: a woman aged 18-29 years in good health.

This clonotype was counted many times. The DNA of the CDR3 is TGTGCCAGCAGTTTACCCGGCCACGGCCTAGACTATGGCTACACCTTC. It encodes CASSLPGHGLDYGYTF. The chain is built from TRBV28 and TRBJ1-2; D ambiguous. The germline gives CDR1 MDHEN, CDR2 SYDVKM. V gave up 2 bases and J gave up 3 bases, with 16 bases separating them. The CDR3 is made up of 16 amino acids.

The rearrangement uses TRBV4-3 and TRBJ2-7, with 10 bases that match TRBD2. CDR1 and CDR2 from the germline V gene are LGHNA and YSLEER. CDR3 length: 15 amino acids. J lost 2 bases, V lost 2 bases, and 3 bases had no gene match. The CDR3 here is CASSQRTSGPYEQYF. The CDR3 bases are TGCGCCAGCAGCCAAAGGACTAGCGGCCCCTACGAGCAGTACTTC.

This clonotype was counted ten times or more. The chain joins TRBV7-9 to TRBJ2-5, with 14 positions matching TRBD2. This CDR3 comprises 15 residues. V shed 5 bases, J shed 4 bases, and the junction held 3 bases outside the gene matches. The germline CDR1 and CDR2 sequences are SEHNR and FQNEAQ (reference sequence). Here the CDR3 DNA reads TGTGCCAGCAGCCTTGGGACTAGCGGGGGAGAGACCCAGTACTTC. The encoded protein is CASSLGTSGGETQYF.

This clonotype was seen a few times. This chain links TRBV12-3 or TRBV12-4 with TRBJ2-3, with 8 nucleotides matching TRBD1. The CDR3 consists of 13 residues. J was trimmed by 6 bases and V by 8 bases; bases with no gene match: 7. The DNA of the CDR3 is TGTGCCAGCGGCCGACAGGGGTTTGATACGCAGTATTTT. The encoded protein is CASGRQGFDTQYF.

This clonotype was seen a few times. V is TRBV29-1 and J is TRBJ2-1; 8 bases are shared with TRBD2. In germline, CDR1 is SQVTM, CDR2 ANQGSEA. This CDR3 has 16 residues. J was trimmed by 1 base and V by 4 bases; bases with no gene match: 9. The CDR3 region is CSVGGPGLGSYNEQFF. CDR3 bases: TGCAGCGTTGGAGGTCCGGGACTAGGTTCCTACAATGAGCAGTTCTTC.

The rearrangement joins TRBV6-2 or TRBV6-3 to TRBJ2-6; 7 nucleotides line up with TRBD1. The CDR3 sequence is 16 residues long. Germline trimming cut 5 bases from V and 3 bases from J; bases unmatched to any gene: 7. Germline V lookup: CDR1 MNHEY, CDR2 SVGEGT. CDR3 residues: CASSPYRGSGANVLTF. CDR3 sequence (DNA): TGTGCCAGCAGTCCCTACAGGGGTAGTGGGGCCAACGTCCTGACTTTC.

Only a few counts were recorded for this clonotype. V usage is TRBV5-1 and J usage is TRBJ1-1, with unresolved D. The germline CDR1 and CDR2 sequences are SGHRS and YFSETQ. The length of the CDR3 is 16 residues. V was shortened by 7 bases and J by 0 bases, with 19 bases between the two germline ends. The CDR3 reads CASDPGDPILNTEAFF. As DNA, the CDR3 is TGCGCCAGCGACCCGGGAGACCCCATTCTGAACACTGAAGCTTTCTTT.

CDR3 nucleotide sequence: TGTGCCAGCAGTCTACTGGGCCTGGGGTCATCCTACAATGAGCAGTTCTTC. It specifies CASSLLGLGSSYNEQFF. The chain recombines TRBV12-3 or TRBV12-4 with TRBJ2-1; D is unresolved. The CDR3 has 17 residues. The V gene lost 5 bases and the J gene lost 1 base, with 18 bases spanning the gap.

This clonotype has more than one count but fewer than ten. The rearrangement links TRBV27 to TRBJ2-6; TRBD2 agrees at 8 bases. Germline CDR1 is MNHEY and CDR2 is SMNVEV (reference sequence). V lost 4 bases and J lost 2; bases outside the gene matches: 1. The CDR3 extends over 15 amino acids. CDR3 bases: TGTGCCAGCAGTTCAGCGGGGGCTGGGGCCAACGTCCTGACTTTC. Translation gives CASSSAGAGANVLTF.

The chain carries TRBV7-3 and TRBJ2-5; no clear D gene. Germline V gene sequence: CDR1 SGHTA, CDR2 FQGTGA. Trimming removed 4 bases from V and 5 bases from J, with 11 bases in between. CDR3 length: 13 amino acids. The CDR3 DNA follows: TGTGCCAGCAGCTCCGGATCTAGGGAGACCCAGTACTTC. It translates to CASSSGSRETQYF.

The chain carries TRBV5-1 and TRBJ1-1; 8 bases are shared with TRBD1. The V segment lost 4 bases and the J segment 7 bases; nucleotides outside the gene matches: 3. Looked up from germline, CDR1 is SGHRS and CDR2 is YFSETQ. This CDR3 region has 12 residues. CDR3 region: CASSNDRGEAFF. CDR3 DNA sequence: TGCGCCAGCAGCAACGACAGGGGTGAAGCTTTCTTT.

The CDR3 nucleotides read TGCGCCAGCAGCCAAGACCTAGCGGGGACTGCCTACAATGAGCAGTTCTTC. Residues: CASSQDLAGTAYNEQFF. This chain links TRBV4-3 with TRBJ2-1; TRBD2 matches at 9 bases. V lost 0 bases to trimming and J lost 2 bases; unmatched junction nucleotides: 5. Germline loops: CDR1 LGHNA, CDR2 YSLEER. The CDR3 extends over 17 amino acids.

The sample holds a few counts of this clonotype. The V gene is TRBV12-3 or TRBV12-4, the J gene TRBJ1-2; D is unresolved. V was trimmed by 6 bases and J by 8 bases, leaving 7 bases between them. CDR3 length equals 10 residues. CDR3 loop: CASRDRGYTF. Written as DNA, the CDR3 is TGTGCCAGCAGGGATCGGGGCTACACCTTC.

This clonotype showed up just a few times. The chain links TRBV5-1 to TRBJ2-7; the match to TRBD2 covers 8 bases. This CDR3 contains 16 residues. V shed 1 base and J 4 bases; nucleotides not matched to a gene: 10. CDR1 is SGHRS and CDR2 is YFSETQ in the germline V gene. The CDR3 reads CASSLLSSGLGYEQYF. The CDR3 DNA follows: TGCGCCAGCAGCTTGTTGTCTAGCGGGTTAGGGTACGAGCAGTACTTC.

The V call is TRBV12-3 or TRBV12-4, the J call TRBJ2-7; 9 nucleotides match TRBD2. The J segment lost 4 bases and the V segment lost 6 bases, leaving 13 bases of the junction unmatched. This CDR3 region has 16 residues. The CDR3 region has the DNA TGTGCCAGCAGAGAAGCGGGGGGACCGAGCCCTTACGAGCAGTACTTC. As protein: CASREAGGPSPYEQYF.

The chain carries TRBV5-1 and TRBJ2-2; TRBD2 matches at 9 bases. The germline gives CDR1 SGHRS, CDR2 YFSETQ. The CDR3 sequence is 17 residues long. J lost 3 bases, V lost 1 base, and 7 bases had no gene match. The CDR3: CASSLRRRGGYTGELFF. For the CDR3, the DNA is TGCGCCAGCAGCTTGAGGCGGCGGGGGGGCTACACCGGGGAGCTGTTTTTT.

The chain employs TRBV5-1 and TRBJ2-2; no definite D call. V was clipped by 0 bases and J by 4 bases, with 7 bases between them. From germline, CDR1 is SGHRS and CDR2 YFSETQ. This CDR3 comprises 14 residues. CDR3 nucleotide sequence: TGCGCCAGCAGCTTGGGACAACCCACCGGGGAGCTGTTTTTT. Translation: CASSLGQPTGELFF.

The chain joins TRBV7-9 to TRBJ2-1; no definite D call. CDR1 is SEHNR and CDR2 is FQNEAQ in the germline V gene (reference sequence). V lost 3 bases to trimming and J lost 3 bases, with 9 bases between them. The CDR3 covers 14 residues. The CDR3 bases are TGTGCCAGCAGCTTGACCCGACTCTACAATGAGCAGTTCTTC. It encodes CASSLTRLYNEQFF.

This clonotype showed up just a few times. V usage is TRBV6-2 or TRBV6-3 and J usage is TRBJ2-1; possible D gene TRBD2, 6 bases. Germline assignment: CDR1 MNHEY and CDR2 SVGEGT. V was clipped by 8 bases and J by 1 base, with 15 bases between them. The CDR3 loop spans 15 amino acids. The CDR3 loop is CASGSGGSSYNEQFF. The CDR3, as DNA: TGTGCCAGCGGCTCTGGAGGGAGTTCCTACAATGAGCAGTTCTTC.

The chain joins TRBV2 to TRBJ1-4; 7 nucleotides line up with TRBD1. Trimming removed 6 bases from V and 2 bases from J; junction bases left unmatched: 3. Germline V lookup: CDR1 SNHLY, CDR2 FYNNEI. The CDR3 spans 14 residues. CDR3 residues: CASRSDRTNEKLFF. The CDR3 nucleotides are TGTGCCAGCAGGTCGGACAGGACTAATGAAAAACTGTTTTTT.

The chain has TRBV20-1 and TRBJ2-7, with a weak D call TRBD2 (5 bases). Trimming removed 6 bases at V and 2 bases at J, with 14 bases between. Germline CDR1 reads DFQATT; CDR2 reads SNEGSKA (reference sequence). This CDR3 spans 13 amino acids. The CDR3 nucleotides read TGCAGTGCGAGCGGTGCGTATCCCTACGAGCAGTACTTC. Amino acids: CSASGAYPYEQYF.

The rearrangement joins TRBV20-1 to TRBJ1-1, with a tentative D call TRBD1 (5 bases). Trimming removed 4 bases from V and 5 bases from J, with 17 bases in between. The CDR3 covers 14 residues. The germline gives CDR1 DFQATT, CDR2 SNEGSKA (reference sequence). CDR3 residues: CSANPGLPGTEAFF. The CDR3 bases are TGCAGTGCTAACCCGGGACTCCCGGGGACTGAAGCTTTCTTT.

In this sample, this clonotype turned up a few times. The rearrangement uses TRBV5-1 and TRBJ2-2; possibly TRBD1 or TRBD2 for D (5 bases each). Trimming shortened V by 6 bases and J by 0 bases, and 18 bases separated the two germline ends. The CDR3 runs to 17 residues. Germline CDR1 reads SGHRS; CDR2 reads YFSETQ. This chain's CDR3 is CASTLPSGRPNTGELFF. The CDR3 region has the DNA TGCGCCAGCACCCTCCCATCGGGACGGCCGAACACCGGGGAGCTGTTTTTT.

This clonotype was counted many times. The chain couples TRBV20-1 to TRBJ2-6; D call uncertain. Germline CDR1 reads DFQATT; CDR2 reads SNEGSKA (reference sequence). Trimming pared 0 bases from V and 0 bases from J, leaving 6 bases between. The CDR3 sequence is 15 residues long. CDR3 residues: CSAREPYSGANVLTF. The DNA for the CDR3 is TGCAGTGCTAGAGAACCCTACTCTGGGGCCAACGTCCTGACTTTC.

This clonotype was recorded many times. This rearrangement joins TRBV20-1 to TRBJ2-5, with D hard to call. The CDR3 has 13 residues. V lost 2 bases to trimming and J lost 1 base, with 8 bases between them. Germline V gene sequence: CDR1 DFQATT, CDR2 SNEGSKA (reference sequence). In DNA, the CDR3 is TGCAGTGCTAGATCCGGGTCCCAAGAGACCCAGTACTTC. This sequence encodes CSARSGSQETQYF.